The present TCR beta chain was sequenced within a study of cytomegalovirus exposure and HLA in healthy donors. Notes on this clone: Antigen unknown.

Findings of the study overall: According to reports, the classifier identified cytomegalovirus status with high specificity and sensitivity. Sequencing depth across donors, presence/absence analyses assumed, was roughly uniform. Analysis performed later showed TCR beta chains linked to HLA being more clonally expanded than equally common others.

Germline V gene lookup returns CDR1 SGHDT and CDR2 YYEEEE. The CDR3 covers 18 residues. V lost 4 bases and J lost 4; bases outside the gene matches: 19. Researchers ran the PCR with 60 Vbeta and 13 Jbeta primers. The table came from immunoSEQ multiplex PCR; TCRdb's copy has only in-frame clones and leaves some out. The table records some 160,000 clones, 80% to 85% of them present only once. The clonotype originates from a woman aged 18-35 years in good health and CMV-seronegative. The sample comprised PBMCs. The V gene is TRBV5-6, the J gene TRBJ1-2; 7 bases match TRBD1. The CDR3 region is CASSAEGRQGVVRYGYTF. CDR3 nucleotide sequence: TGTGCCAGCAGCGCCGAGGGGAGACAGGGTGTTGTCCGCTATGGCTACACCTTC. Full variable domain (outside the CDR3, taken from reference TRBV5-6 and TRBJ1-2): DAGVTQSPTHLIKTRGQQVTLRCSPKSGHDTVSWYQQALGQGPQFIFQYYEEEERQRGNFPDRFSGHQFPNYSSELNVNALLLGDSALYLCASSAEGRQGVVRYGYTFGSGTRLTVV.